The rows below give T cell receptor beta chains drawn from one sample of a study of T cell responses to AZD1222 COVID-19 vaccine. The data were produced by immunoSEQ multiplex PCR, yet TCRdb's version contains in-frame clones alone and is incomplete. The sample includes 120,000 or so clones, around 92% of them seen just once. The sequenced sample was peripheral blood, obtained on day 0 of AZD1222 vaccination. These TCRs come from an adult in good health. The CDR3 runs from the conserved cysteine through the conserved F or W. Each record gives: V gene, CDR3 protein.

>TRBV28
CASSLGRTGSYGYTF
>TRBV3-1/TRBV3-2
CASSQGAGITGELFF
>TRBV14
CASSQERGLAQYF
>TRBV5-4
CASSFGRWSTDTQYF
>TRBV11-3
CASSPGHPGTGELFF
>TRBV25-1
CASSDGLANTDTQYF
>TRBV30
CAWSVPRRTGLVPPPGTDTQYF
>TRBV25-1
CASSGQSSYEQYF
>TRBV5-1
CASSLGTGGYEKLFF
>TRBV2
CASKPGTRSYEQYF
>TRBV28
CATGDRAYGYTF
>TRBV7-2
CASSQWLAGGPGDTQYF
>TRBV20-1
CSVARGGRYTF
>TRBV27
CASSGIGTLEGGGYTF
>TRBV19
CASQSGGSRSYEQYF
>TRBV5-4
CASSLYIQETQYF
>TRBV29-1
CSVEGQGGQPQHF
>TRBV6-6
CASSYGQGPNYGYTF
>TRBV7-2
CASSLGWSYEQYF
>TRBV4-2
CASSQFRTDTQYF
>TRBV2
CASSPSGYSYEQYF
>TRBV19
CASSHREGFYEQYF
>TRBV2
CASSGEGYNEQFF
>TRBV2
CASSARLDSEQYF
>TRBV5-1
CASSLTGNEKLFF
>TRBV7-7
CASSPQRYQETQYF
>TRBV18
CASSPNEGAEKLFF
>TRBV3-1/TRBV3-2
CASSQVRTARFGYTF
>TRBV12-5
CASGWTGESTQGEQYF
>TRBV18
CASSPGQGGEAFF
>TRBV2
CASSGDYGYTF
>TRBV19
CASHPYQSGANEKLFF
>TRBV6-5
CASIDRYRSGNTIYF
>TRBV6-1
CASSAQGNTGELFF
>TRBV29-1
CSVRGTGAIYGYTF
>TRBV6-5
CASSQGPNYGYTF
>TRBV7-9
CASSLAGDSRYNEQFF
>TRBV6-5
CASTHGGLRTEAFF
>TRBV9
CASSGGQGGETQYF
>TRBV2
CASTTSGNRRFNYGYTF
>TRBV6-5
CASSYGSIYEQYF
>TRBV13
CASSLGDRGSANYGYTF
>TRBV2
CASSEEGGSSYNEQFF
>TRBV30
CAWSTKGSIYGYTF
>TRBV6-2/TRBV6-3
CASSYSTGVRNSPLHF
>TRBV5-8
CASSSGLALGTDTQYF
>TRBV7-3
CASSLNRRDRGNSPLHF